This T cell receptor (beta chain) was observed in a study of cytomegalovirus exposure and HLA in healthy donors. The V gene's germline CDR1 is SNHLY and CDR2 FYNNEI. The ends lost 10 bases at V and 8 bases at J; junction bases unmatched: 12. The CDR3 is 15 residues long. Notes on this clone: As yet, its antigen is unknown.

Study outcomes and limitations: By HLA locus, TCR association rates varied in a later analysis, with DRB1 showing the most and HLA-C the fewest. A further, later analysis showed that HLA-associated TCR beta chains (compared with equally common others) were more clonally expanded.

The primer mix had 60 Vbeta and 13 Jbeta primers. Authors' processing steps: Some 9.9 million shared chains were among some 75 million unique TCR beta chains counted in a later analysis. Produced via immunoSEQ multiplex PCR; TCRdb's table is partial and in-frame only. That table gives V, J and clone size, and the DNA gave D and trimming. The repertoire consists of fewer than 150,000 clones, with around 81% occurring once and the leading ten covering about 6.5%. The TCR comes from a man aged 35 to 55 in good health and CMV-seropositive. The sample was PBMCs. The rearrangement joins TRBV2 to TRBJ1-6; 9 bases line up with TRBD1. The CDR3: CATYYGTGNDSPLHF. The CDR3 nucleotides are TGTGCCACCTATTACGGGACAGGGAATGATTCACCCCTCCACTTT.